This T cell receptor beta chain is drawn from a study of early T cells in non-severe SARS-CoV-2 infection. This clonotype has at least ten counts. V trimming: 5 bases; J trimming: 6 bases; junction bases outside the gene matches: 11. The CDR3 length is 16 residues. Researchers attached unique molecular identifiers to individual cDNA molecules. One entry per CDR3 protein results from TCRdb running MiXCR on the 5' RACE reads. The repertoire holds about 40,000 distinct CDR3 sequences, more than 4.5% seen once, with under 7% in the top ten. The source of this sequence is an adult who was a healthcare worker with PCR-confirmed SARS-CoV-2 infection or an uninfected control (not recorded which). The rearrangement uses TRBV12-3 or TRBV12-4 and TRBJ2-5, with 11 bases aligning to TRBD2. The sequencing here drew on whole blood, taken at baseline. The CDR3 loop is CASSAAGTSGSQTQYF. In nucleotides, the CDR3 is TGTGCCAGCAGTGCCGCCGGGACTAGCGGCTCGCAGACCCAGTACTTC.